This T cell receptor (beta chain) was sequenced during a study of CD8+ T cells in alopecia areata. The treatment here: oral pan-JAK inhibitor, 5-10 mg twice daily. Following extraction, RNA underwent reverse transcription to cDNA, which served as the sequencing template. The table came from immunoSEQ multiplex PCR; TCRdb's copy has only in-frame clones and leaves some out. Of under 150,000 clones in the sample, approximately 55% were seen once. Germline V gene data show CDR1 as SGHDT and CDR2 as YYEEEE. Trimming shortened V by 0 bases and J by 0 bases, and 3 bases separated the two germline ends. The CDR3 runs to 14 residues. Regarding the study as a whole: Sequencing of scalp tissue also captures the resident alphabeta T cells of normal skin.

For this clone: Its matching antigen is unknown.

This sequence joins TRBV5-6 and TRBJ1-4, with D unclear. The clonotype originates from a human donor with alopecia areata. Source: CD4+ T cells sorted from blood, taken at week 24, from a patient treated with tofacitinib. CDR3 in amino acids: CASSLEPTNEKLFF. The CDR3 DNA reads as TGTGCCAGCAGCTTGGAACCAACTAATGAAAAACTGTTTTTT. The variable domain in full, with the rest retrieved from reference TRBV5-6 and TRBJ1-4, is DAGVTQSPTHLIKTRGQQVTLRCSPKSGHDTVSWYQQALGQGPQFIFQYYEEEERQRGNFPDRFSGHQFPNYSSELNVNALLLGDSALYLCASSLEPTNEKLFFGSGTQLSVL.